A selection of T cell receptor beta chains follows, all from one sample in a study of OX40 agonist ivuxolimab in advanced cancers. The method was immunoSEQ multiplex PCR; TCRdb's version includes in-frame clones alone and lacks a portion of them. The sample lists over 45,000 clones, roughly 89% occurring once. The specimen comprised CD4+ or CD8+ T cells sorted from blood, sampled in a trial of the OX40 agonist ivuxolimab. Every receptor here comes from an adult with an advanced solid tumor such as melanoma, head and neck, liver or kidney cancer. Each CDR3 is given with its conserved first and last residue.

j_gene: TRBJ2-4; v_gene: TRBV15; CDR3aa: CATSRDRQTIQYF
j_gene: TRBJ2-1; v_gene: TRBV4-1; CDR3aa: CASSQDREAYNEQFF
j_gene: TRBJ1-3; v_gene: TRBV5-6; CDR3aa: CASSLGRRSGNTIYF
j_gene: TRBJ1-4; v_gene: TRBV11-2; CDR3aa: CASSFGSTLPEEKLFF
j_gene: TRBJ1-5; v_gene: TRBV27; CDR3aa: CASTLREGPQHF
j_gene: TRBJ2-1; v_gene: TRBV5-6; CDR3aa: CASSFPSLQRNEQFF
j_gene: TRBJ1-5; v_gene: TRBV19; CDR3aa: CASMGSDRYNQPQHF
j_gene: TRBJ1-5; v_gene: TRBV19; CDR3aa: CASSKSAVGKHF
j_gene: TRBJ1-5; v_gene: TRBV23-1; CDR3aa: CASISGLRGNQPQHF
j_gene: TRBJ1-5; v_gene: TRBV6-1; CDR3aa: CASSPGTPAPQPQHF
j_gene: TRBJ2-2; v_gene: TRBV5-1; CDR3aa: CASSLVQGATGELFF
j_gene: TRBJ2-7; v_gene: TRBV7-2; CDR3aa: CASSPGMGPYEQYF
j_gene: TRBJ2-7; v_gene: TRBV6-5; CDR3aa: CASSNTGPTYEQYF
j_gene: TRBJ1-1; v_gene: TRBV19; CDR3aa: CASSSSPYLKGLNTEAFF
j_gene: TRBJ2-3; v_gene: TRBV25-1; CDR3aa: CAGSSGTRTDTQYF
j_gene: TRBJ2-2; v_gene: TRBV2; CDR3aa: CASSDRDSVSAGELFF
j_gene: TRBJ2-7; v_gene: TRBV5-1; CDR3aa: CASSTEIPSDEQYF
j_gene: TRBJ2-2; v_gene: TRBV5-1; CDR3aa: CASSSQGQGELFF
j_gene: TRBJ2-7; v_gene: TRBV7-9; CDR3aa: CASSSKNSYEQYF
j_gene: TRBJ1-1; v_gene: TRBV6-1; CDR3aa: CASSIFSTKAFF
j_gene: TRBJ2-6; v_gene: TRBV18; CDR3aa: CASSPYRGQDAGANVLTF
j_gene: TRBJ1-1; v_gene: TRBV5-4; CDR3aa: CASSRTGQGDTEAFF
j_gene: TRBJ1-4; v_gene: TRBV30; CDR3aa: CAWSVRQTETTNEKLFF
j_gene: TRBJ2-2; v_gene: TRBV10-3; CDR3aa: CAIRDSGTMAPGELFF
j_gene: TRBJ2-3; v_gene: TRBV10-2; CDR3aa: CASSEGDRADTQYF
j_gene: TRBJ1-5; v_gene: TRBV5-4; CDR3aa: CASSLGGWDQPQHF
j_gene: TRBJ2-5; v_gene: TRBV27; CDR3aa: CASSFFEQGEETQYF
j_gene: TRBJ2-1; v_gene: TRBV14; CDR3aa: CASSLLARDYNEQFF
j_gene: TRBJ2-7; v_gene: TRBV19; CDR3aa: CASSIESHSTYEQYF
j_gene: TRBJ2-1; v_gene: TRBV19; CDR3aa: CASSSYQGRAQENEQFF
j_gene: TRBJ2-7; v_gene: TRBV29-1; CDR3aa: CSVGRQGEYSQQYF
j_gene: TRBJ1-1; v_gene: TRBV10-3; CDR3aa: CAIKGLGDTEAFF
j_gene: TRBJ2-5; v_gene: TRBV19; CDR3aa: CASSRLGASATWETQYF
j_gene: NA; v_gene: TRBV7-8; CDR3aa: CASSYRGSRDEQYF
j_gene: TRBJ2-5; v_gene: TRBV5-1; CDR3aa: CASSLGVGETQYF
j_gene: TRBJ2-5; v_gene: TRBV9; CDR3aa: CASSVEPAGKETQYF
j_gene: TRBJ1-1; v_gene: TRBV25-1; CDR3aa: CASSESVRTGAPKAFF